The source of this T cell receptor (beta chain) is a study of blood T cell repertoires in COVID-19. Here immunoSEQ multiplex PCR was the method, and the copy in TCRdb shows in-frame clones only, minus some. Of 150,000 to 200,000 clones in the sample, approximately 86% were seen once. The sample holds one count of this clone. The sequence was obtained from a man in his fifties or sixties with active or convalescent COVID-19. What was sequenced was peripheral blood.

CDR3 amino acids: CASSSSHTQFF. The DNA of the CDR3 is TGTGCCAGCAGCTCGTCACATACGCAGTTCTTC. This chain connects TRBV7-3 to TRBJ2-1; unclear D gene. In germline, CDR1 is SGHTA, CDR2 FQGTGA. The CDR3 sequence is 11 residues long. With 4 bases removed from V and 12 bases from J, the gap between germline ends came to 10 bases.